The 6 T cell receptor beta chains given below trace back to one sample, sequenced in a study of cytomegalovirus exposure and HLA in healthy donors. 13 Jbeta primers and 60 Vbeta primers were used for the PCR. Assay used: immunoSEQ multiplex PCR; TCRdb lists only in-frame clones, some missing. The repertoire holds 130,000 or so clones, with around 77% as singletons. The sequencing sample was made of PBMCs. The receptor source for this set is a man aged 50-60 years in good health and CMV-seronegative.

The rearrangement joins TRBV27 to TRBJ1-5; weak D call: TRBD1 (5 bases). This CDR3 contains 13 residues. The V end was cut by 5 bases, the J end by 6 bases, with 11 bases between. Germline V gene data show CDR1 as MNHEY and CDR2 as SMNVEV (reference sequence). CDR3 sequence reads: CASSRGFGQPQHF. The CDR3 nucleotides are TGTGCCAGCAGTCGGGGGTTCGGTCAGCCCCAGCATTTT.

This clone showed up just a few times. The chain recombines TRBV7-9 with TRBJ1-1, with no clear D. Germline V gives CDR1 SEHNR, CDR2 FQNEAQ (reference sequence). There are 13 residues in the CDR3. The ends were cut back, 1 base at V and 0 bases at J, with 3 bases in the middle. The CDR3 DNA is TGTGCCAGCAGCTTAGTCATGAACACTGAAGCTTTCTTT. Its protein product is CASSLVMNTEAFF.

This chain links TRBV27 with TRBJ1-2; no definite D call. This CDR3 is 17 amino acids long. In germline, CDR1 is MNHEY, CDR2 SMNVEV (reference sequence). V was trimmed by 2 bases and J by 3 bases, leaving 19 bases between them. The CDR3 sequence is CASSLGGPGRSDYGYTF. The CDR3 DNA reads TGTGCCAGCAGTTTAGGAGGGCCCGGGAGAAGTGACTATGGCTACACCTTC.

The rearrangement joins TRBV6-1 to TRBJ2-7; the match to TRBD2 covers 10 bases. CDR3 size: 15 residues. J gave up 4 bases and V 1 base, and 4 bases lay outside the gene matches. The germline CDR1 and CDR2 sequences are MNHNS and SASEGT. CDR3 loop: CASSEVRAGGYEQYF. The DNA for the CDR3 is TGTGCCAGCAGTGAAGTTAGAGCGGGAGGGTACGAGCAGTACTTC.

Note on this clone: The sample holds other DNA sequences that translate to the same CDR3. This chain connects TRBV28 to TRBJ2-7; D is possibly TRBD2 (6 bases). Germline V gene data show CDR1 as MDHEN and CDR2 as SYDVKM. The CDR3 is 15 residues long. V lost 4 bases and J lost 0, with 13 bases in between. CDR3 sequence reads: CASSSPGGSSYEQYF. CDR3 coding DNA: TGTGCCAGCAGTTCCCCCGGGGGAAGCTCCTACGAGCAGTACTTC.

The chain joins TRBV4-1 to TRBJ2-1; 11 bases are a match to TRBD2. V lost 4 bases, J lost 10 bases, and 15 bases stayed unmatched. The germline gives CDR1 MGHRA, CDR2 YSYEKL. The CDR3 is 17 residues long. The CDR3 DNA reads TGCGCCAGCAGCCCGACAGGTTTAGCGGGAGGGCCCCAGGAGCAGTTCTTC. Amino acids: CASSPTGLAGGPQEQFF.